This T cell receptor beta chain was identified during a study of T cells in localized non-small cell lung cancer. The assay was immunoSEQ multiplex PCR, and TCRdb's table has in-frame clones only and misses some. The sample contains approximately 37,000 clones, around 90% of which appear only once. The CDR3 is made up of 21 amino acids. Germline V lookup: CDR1 SGHTA, CDR2 FQGTGA. The V end was cut by 5 bases, the J end by 0 bases, with 32 bases between. The sequence came from a man aged 18 to 50 with stage I lung adenocarcinoma. The rearrangement uses TRBV7-3 and TRBJ2-7; D unresolved. This specimen was peripheral blood, taken before any cancer treatment. The CDR3 DNA is TGTGCCAGCAGCCCCAACCCCGTGACACGGACCCTTCGATCAGACTCCTACGAGCAGTACTTC. Residues: CASSPNPVTRTLRSDSYEQYF.